This T cell receptor beta chain was observed in a study of CD8 T cells in ankylosing spondylitis. Broader study findings: Past studies reported some motif variants in reactive arthritis synovial fluid and blood.

As for this clonotype: Its antigen is still unknown.

The CDR3 extends over 15 amino acids. In germline, CDR1 is KGHSH, CDR2 LQKENI. V lost 1 base, J lost 5 bases, and 12 bases lay in between. A quantitative 5'-RACE method, one with molecular barcodes, was used to make TCR beta libraries. TCRdb re-analysed the 5' RACE reads in MiXCR, keeping a single row per CDR3 protein. Of approximately 240,000 distinct CDR3 sequences in the sample, more than 20% were seen once. The source material was blood, either unsorted or a sorted T cell fraction (not recorded which). This chain links TRBV18 with TRBJ2-1; D is possibly TRBD2 (5 bases). The receptor's source is a male donor with ankylosing spondylitis or in good health (not recorded which). The CDR3 DNA follows: TGTGCCAGCTCACCACTCGAGGGCCAAAACAATGAGCAGTTCTTC. Translation gives CASSPLEGQNNEQFF.